Below, 5 T cell receptor beta chains from the same sample are listed, as sequenced in a study of cytomegalovirus exposure and HLA in healthy donors. Some clones are missing from TCRdb's copy, which holds only in-frame ones; the method was immunoSEQ multiplex PCR. Of 55,000 to 85,000 clones in the sample, approximately 94% were seen once. Sequenced input: PBMCs. The receptors derive from a woman between 18 and 29 years old in good health and CMV-seronegative.

This rearrangement joins TRBV7-9 to TRBJ2-5; the match to TRBD2 covers 11 bases. Germline V gives CDR1 SEHNR, CDR2 FQNEAQ (reference sequence). Trimming at V came to 2 bases and at J to 5 bases, leaving 10 bases not matched to a gene. The CDR3 has 17 residues. The CDR3 loop is CASSLRGSGGAKETQYF. CDR3 DNA: TGTGCCAGCAGCTTACGGGGTAGCGGGGGGGCAAAGGAGACCCAGTACTTC.

The J gene is TRBJ1-1, the V gene TRBV6-1, with D perhaps matching TRBD1 (6 bases). This CDR3 is built from 14 residues. The germline gives CDR1 MNHNS, CDR2 SASEGT. Trimming took off 7 bases at V and 6 bases at J, with 18 bases between the two ends. The CDR3 DNA is TGTGCCAGCAACCCAGGGACAACCGAGCCTGAAGCTTTCTTT. This gives the protein CASNPGTTEPEAFF.

CDR3 sequence: CASSPTARGQPQHF. The CDR3 DNA reads as TGTGCCAGCTCACCAACGGCAAGGGGTCAGCCCCAGCATTTT. V and J are TRBV18 and TRBJ1-5; possibly TRBD1 for D (5 bases). Germline values: CDR1 KGHSH, CDR2 LQKENI. This CDR3 has 14 amino acids. V lost 2 bases and J lost 6, with 11 bases in between. The variable domain in full, with the rest retrieved from reference TRBV18 and TRBJ1-5, is NAGVMQNPRHLVRRRGQEARLRCSPMKGHSHVYWYRQLPEEGLKFMVYLQKENIIDESGMPKERFSAEFPKEGPSILRIQQVVRGDSAAYFCASSPTARGQPQHFGDGTRLSIL.

The chain is built from TRBV4-2 and TRBJ2-5; the D is unclear. V was trimmed by 0 bases and J by 4 bases, leaving 9 bases between them. The CDR3 contains 14 residues. The germline CDR1 and CDR2 sequences are LGHNA and YNFKEQ. The CDR3 DNA reads as TGTGCCAGCAGCCAAGATCCCAGAGGAGAGACCCAGTACTTC. The encoded protein is CASSQDPRGETQYF.

The chain carries TRBV29-1 and TRBJ2-7; D is ambiguous. Trimming pared 6 bases from V and 3 bases from J, leaving 6 bases between. From germline, CDR1 is SQVTM and CDR2 ANQGSEA. The CDR3 loop spans 10 amino acids. CDR3 residues: CSVADYEQYF. In nucleotides, the CDR3 is TGCAGCGTGGCAGACTACGAGCAGTACTTC.